This T cell receptor (beta chain) was sequenced for a study of shared clonotypes between healthy human individuals. Selected positively for CCR7 and CD45RO-negative, naive CD8 cells excluded terminally differentiated effector memory CD45RA+ cells. Sequencing was performed with immunoSEQ multiplex PCR; in TCRdb, only in-frame clones are kept and a portion is missing. In the table there are around 2.1 million clones, about 92% of which are singletons. CDR1 MDHEN and CDR2 SYDVKM come from the germline V gene. This CDR3 spans 15 amino acids. V lost 4 bases and J lost 3, with 16 bases in between. The material sequenced was naive CD8+ T cells from PBMCs. This receptor was identified in a man between 18 and 35 years old in good health. Some clones in this sample may be carry-over from other donors' samples. V and J are TRBV28 and TRBJ2-7; a possible D gene is TRBD1 (6 bases). CDR3: CASSSPGVRGYEQYF. The CDR3 DNA is TGTGCCAGCAGTTCTCCAGGGGTTAGAGGCTACGAGCAGTACTTC.